Shown below are 20 T cell receptor beta chains from a single sample sequenced in a study of cytomegalovirus exposure and HLA in healthy donors. PCR amplification relied on 60 Vbeta primers (plus 13 Jbeta primers). The assay was immunoSEQ multiplex PCR, and TCRdb's table has in-frame clones only and misses some. The sample records 110,000 to 150,000 clones, about 80% being singletons. Source material: PBMCs. The receptors come from a male donor in good health and CMV-seropositive.

In DNA, the CDR3 is TGTGCCAGCAGAAATCAGGGGGCGGTTTATGGCTACACCTTC. Translated: CASRNQGAVYGYTF. This chain uses TRBV6-5 with TRBJ1-2, with 8 bases aligning to TRBD1. V lost 6 bases and J lost 5; bases outside the gene matches: 8. CDR3 length equals 14 residues. CDR1 is MNHEY and CDR2 is SVGAGI in the germline V gene.

The rearrangement uses TRBV9 and TRBJ2-7; weak D call: TRBD2 (6 bases). Germline V CDR1 and CDR2: SGDLS, YYNGEE. The V end lost 2 bases, the J end lost 2 bases, and 17 bases lay between the germline ends. The CDR3 has 16 residues. The DNA of the CDR3 is TGTGCCAGCAGCGTCAGCCCCGGGACTTCCACCTACGAGCAGTACTTC. Protein: CASSVSPGTSTYEQYF.

The chain recombines TRBV6-5 with TRBJ2-1; 10 positions agree with TRBD1. Germline V gives CDR1 MNHEY, CDR2 SVGAGI. V was clipped by 6 bases and J by 8 bases; unmatched bases: 10. The CDR3 is 15 residues long. The CDR3 loop reads CASSPRDRGNDEQFF. In DNA, the CDR3 is TGTGCCAGCAGCCCCCGGGACAGGGGTAACGATGAGCAGTTCTTC.

The chain couples TRBV15 to TRBJ1-6; 7 bases match TRBD1. The CDR3 is made up of 14 amino acids. J was trimmed by 10 bases and V by 3 bases; bases with no gene match: 6. Germline V gives CDR1 LNHNV, CDR2 YYDKDF (reference sequence). CDR3 sequence: CATSRGTVSSPLHF. CDR3 nucleotides: TGTGCCACCAGCAGGGGGACAGTCAGCTCACCCCTCCACTTT.

V is TRBV27 and J is TRBJ1-2; D call uncertain. Germline CDR1 MNHEY, CDR2 SMNVEV (reference sequence). There are 12 residues in the CDR3. Trimming removed 0 bases from V and 8 bases from J, with 7 bases in between. The CDR3 sequence: CASSLSGVGYTF. The CDR3 coding sequence is TGTGCCAGCAGTTTATCCGGGGTGGGCTACACCTTC.

This chain connects TRBV7-3 to TRBJ2-5; D gene ambiguous. The tail of the sequence fits TRBJ2-7 better, so the J call may be wrong. The CDR3 runs 13 residues. Per the germline V gene, CDR1 is SGHTA and CDR2 is FQGTGA. CDR3 bases: TGTGCCAGCAGCTTAATTGCCTCCTACGAGCAGTACTTC. Its translation: CASSLIASYEQYF.

In its sample, this clone was seen a few times. The chain uses TRBV2 and TRBJ2-1; 7 bases are shared with TRBD2. The ends lost 4 bases at V and 9 bases at J; junction bases unmatched: 9. The CDR3 is made up of 14 amino acids. Germline CDR1 and CDR2: SNHLY and FYNNEI. For the CDR3, the DNA is TGTGCCAGCAGTGGGAGGGGAGGGATTGGTGAGCAGTTCTTC. It is translated as CASSGRGGIGEQFF.

The chain is built from TRBV6-5 and TRBJ1-1; D is perhaps TRBD1 (6 bases). CDR3 length: 16 residues. V was cut by 4 bases and J by 6 bases, with 21 bases left in between. Germline V gene data show CDR1 as MNHEY and CDR2 as SVGAGI. This chain's CDR3 is CASSSPLTTGSPEAFF. CDR3 sequence (DNA): TGTGCCAGCAGTTCACCCTTAACGACAGGTAGCCCTGAAGCTTTCTTT.

This chain uses TRBV28 with TRBJ2-5, with 10 positions matching TRBD2. J lost 5 bases, V lost 10 bases, and 7 bases had no gene match. There are 13 residues in the CDR3. Looked up from germline, CDR1 is MDHEN and CDR2 is SYDVKM. CDR3 nucleotide sequence: TGTGCCACCTTGCTAGCGGGAGTCGAGACCCAGTACTTC. Protein product: CATLLAGVETQYF.

The genes are TRBV7-3 and TRBJ2-1; D is perhaps TRBD2 (6 bases). The CDR3 has 12 residues. The V and J ends lost 5 bases and 8 bases respectively, with 10 bases between them. Germline V lookup: CDR1 SGHTA, CDR2 FQGTGA. The CDR3 is CASSTGTDEQFF. In nucleotides, the CDR3 is TGTGCCAGCAGCACCGGGACTGATGAGCAGTTCTTC.

The rearrangement links TRBV18 to TRBJ2-1, with 7 bases fitting TRBD2. CDR1 is KGHSH, CDR2 LQKENI, per germline. This CDR3 spans 12 amino acids. V was clipped by 5 bases and J by 9 bases; unmatched bases: 4. CDR3 sequence: CASSAASGEQFF. CDR3 coding DNA: TGTGCCAGCTCAGCAGCTAGCGGTGAGCAGTTCTTC. Together with reference TRBV18 and TRBJ2-1, the CDR3 gives the full variable domain: NAGVMQNPRHLVRRRGQEARLRCSPMKGHSHVYWYRQLPEEGLKFMVYLQKENIIDESGMPKERFSAEFPKEGPSILRIQQVVRGDSAAYFCASSAASGEQFFGPGTRLTVL.

This clone was seen just once. This chain links TRBV6-4 with TRBJ2-3; no firm D call. V lost 5 bases and J lost 2, with 8 bases in between. The V gene's germline CDR1 is MRHNA and CDR2 SNTAGT. The CDR3 totals 13 residues. Here the CDR3 reads CASSKRPTDTQYF. The CDR3 DNA sequence: TGTGCCAGCAGTAAGCGACCCACAGATACGCAGTATTTT.

This clone has more than one count but fewer than ten. The chain uses TRBV14 and TRBJ1-5, with TRBD1 matching over 9 bases. The V gene's germline CDR1 is SGHDN and CDR2 FVKESK. The CDR3 has 17 amino acids. The V and J ends lost 1 base and 5 bases, in that order; junction bases with no gene match: 9. CDR3 nucleotide sequence: TGTGCCAGCAGCCAAGCCCTAGGGGACAGGGAACATCAGCCCCAGCATTTT. Translated: CASSQALGDREHQPQHF.

This sequence joins TRBV5-6 and TRBJ2-5; the match to TRBD2 covers 10 bases. This CDR3 spans 15 amino acids. V lost 1 base and J lost 5; bases outside the gene matches: 5. In germline, CDR1 is SGHDT, CDR2 YYEEEE. CDR3 bases: TGTGCCAGCAGCTTGTTAAGCGGGGGGGTTGAGACCCAGTACTTC. It is translated as CASSLLSGGVETQYF.

The chain combines TRBV10-1 with TRBJ2-1; 14 bases fit TRBD2. With V trimmed by 0 bases and J by 0 bases, 7 bases remained unmatched. The CDR3 sequence is 20 residues long. Looked up from germline, CDR1 is WNHNN and CDR2 is SYGVQD (reference sequence). Here the CDR3 DNA reads TGCGCCAGCAGTGAGTCGACCGGGACTAGCGGGAGATTCTCCTACAATGAGCAGTTCTTC. Its translation is CASSESTGTSGRFSYNEQFF.

V gene TRBV6-5 combines with J gene TRBJ1-2; 8 bases agree with TRBD1. The CDR3 totals 14 residues. The V and J ends lost 7 bases and 8 bases, in that order; junction bases with no gene match: 12. Germline lookup yields CDR1 MNHEY and CDR2 SVGAGI. CDR3 nucleotide sequence: TGTGCCAGCAATATGTGGCAGGGGGCGGTCGGCTACACCTTC. Translated: CASNMWQGAVGYTF.

This clone was counted between two and nine times. The CDR3 here is CASSPYSVQQGDTQYF. In DNA form, the CDR3 reads TGCGCCAGCAGCCCATATTCTGTCCAACAGGGAGATACGCAGTATTTT. The chain is built from TRBV4-3 and TRBJ2-3, with a possible D match to TRBD1 (6 bases). Germline V gives CDR1 LGHNA, CDR2 YSLEER. The CDR3 loop spans 16 amino acids. Between the trimmed V and J ends, which lost 4 bases and 5 bases, there was a span of 19 bases.

The rearrangement joins TRBV6-5 to TRBJ2-5; 7 positions agree with TRBD2. Per the germline V gene, CDR1 is MNHEY and CDR2 is SVGAGI. With V trimmed by 2 bases and J by 5 bases, 8 bases remained unmatched. The CDR3 has 15 amino acids. CDR3 in amino acids: CASSYDEERGETQYF. The CDR3 DNA reads as TGTGCCAGCAGTTACGATGAGGAGCGGGGCGAGACCCAGTACTTC.

This clone was observed a handful of times. Other DNA sequences within the sample encode an identical CDR3. This chain uses TRBV6-6 with TRBJ2-7; TRBD1 aligns across 11 bases. Per the germline V gene, CDR1 is MNHNY and CDR2 is SVGAGI (reference sequence). Losses at the gene ends were 5 bases for V and 2 bases for J; bases not matched to a gene: 2. The CDR3 has 14 residues. The CDR3 here is CASSPGQGAYEQYF. The CDR3 nucleotides are TGTGCCAGCAGTCCGGGACAGGGGGCCTACGAGCAGTACTTC.

The chain combines TRBV27 with TRBJ2-2; D is possibly TRBD2 (6 bases). V lost 1 base to trimming and J lost 4 bases, with 13 bases between them. The CDR3 totals 16 residues. CDR1 is MNHEY and CDR2 is SMNVEV in the germline V gene (reference sequence). CDR3 nucleotides: TGTGCCAGCAGTTTATTGGGCGGGACGTTCACCGGGGAGCTGTTTTTT. It yields the protein CASSLLGGTFTGELFF.